A single sample is the source of the 2 T cell receptor beta chains below, sequenced in a study of CD4 T cells in relation to SARS-CoV-2 and coronaviruses. Profiling relied on immunoSEQ multiplex PCR, and the TCRdb table lists in-frame clones only, not all of them. The sample yields about 18,000 clones, roughly four fifths seen once. Unexposed donor CD4+ T cells date from about 2011-2019, before the COVID-19 pandemic. The cells were cultured for about ten days before CD4+ T cells were isolated. Antigens for these TCRs are unknown. Material for sequencing was CD4+ T cells from PBMCs, cultured in vitro. Receptors originate from a human donor in good health.

V is TRBV12-3 or TRBV12-4 and J is TRBJ2-7; no clear D gene. The CDR3 has 13 residues. The V end lost 3 bases, the J end lost 4 bases, and 10 bases lay between the germline ends. The CDR3 loop is CASSLVAPYEQYF. CDR3 DNA: TGTGCCAGCAGTTTGGTGGCCCCGTACGAGCAGTACTTC.

The chain has TRBV28 and TRBJ1-6; 7 nucleotides align to TRBD1. Germline V gene sequence: CDR1 MDHEN, CDR2 SYDVKM. This CDR3 comprises 14 residues. V lost 6 bases to trimming and J lost 10 bases; unmatched junction nucleotides: 9. CDR3 amino acids: CASRLGQVESPLHF. CDR3 bases: TGTGCCAGCAGACTCGGACAGGTAGAGTCACCCCTCCACTTT. The full variable domain, completed using reference TRBV28 and TRBJ1-6, is DVKVTQSSRYLVKRTGEKVFLECVQDMDHENMFWYRQDPGLGLRLIYFSYDVKMKEKGDIPEGYSVSREKKERFSLILESASTNQTSMYLCASRLGQVESPLHFGNGTRLTVT.